The 28 T cell receptor beta chains reported below all come from one sample, sequenced in a study of blood T cell repertoires in COVID-19. Profiling relied on immunoSEQ multiplex PCR, and the TCRdb table lists in-frame clones only, not all of them. This sample has around 200,000 clones, with around 75% found just once. The specimen was peripheral blood. Receptors were obtained from a human donor in a cohort sampled during active COVID-19.

The V call is TRBV5-4, the J call TRBJ1-6; the match to TRBD1 covers 7 bases. This CDR3 has 16 residues. The germline gives CDR1 SGHNT, CDR2 YYREEE (reference sequence). After removal of 4 bases from V and 1 base from J, the junction contained 5 bases not matched to a gene. The CDR3 reads CASSGGGESYNSPLHF. The CDR3 region has the DNA TGTGCCAGCAGCGGAGGGGGCGAATCCTATAATTCACCCCTCCACTTT.

This clone was detected once. V usage is TRBV2 and J usage is TRBJ2-6; 10 bases are shared with TRBD1. The CDR3 runs to 17 residues. Trimming at V came to 2 bases and at J to 4 bases, leaving 5 bases not matched to a gene. The V gene's germline CDR1 is SNHLY and CDR2 FYNNEI. Here the CDR3 DNA reads TGTGCCAGCAGTGAACGACAGGGGGCCAGAGGGGCCAACGTCCTGACTTTC. Translating gives CASSERQGARGANVLTF.

This clone has more than one count but fewer than ten. The rearrangement joins TRBV3-1 (or the pseudogene TRBV3-2) to TRBJ1-1; TRBD1 agrees at 10 bases. This CDR3 spans 15 amino acids. After removal of 3 bases from V and 5 bases from J, the junction contained 6 bases not matched to a gene. Per the germline V gene, CDR1 is LGHDT and CDR2 is YNNKEL (reference sequence). In DNA form, the CDR3 reads TGTGCCAGCAGCCAGTACGACAGGGGGCGAACTGAAGCTTTCTTT. It yields the protein CASSQYDRGRTEAFF.

V and J are TRBV6-5 and TRBJ2-1; the match to TRBD2 covers 13 bases. CDR3 size: 15 residues. The germline gives CDR1 MNHEY, CDR2 SVGAGI. V dropped 6 bases and J dropped 7; count of bases not matched to a gene: 6. The CDR3 DNA sequence: TGTGCCAGCAGGGTGTGGACTAGCGGGAGAAATGAGCAGTTCTTC. This codes for CASRVWTSGRNEQFF.

This clone was seen more than once but under ten times. The chain couples TRBV19 to TRBJ2-5, with D tentatively TRBD2 (5 bases). CDR3 length: 14 residues. Looked up from germline, CDR1 is LNHDA and CDR2 is SQIVND (reference sequence). With 2 bases removed from V and 10 bases from J, the gap between germline ends came to 17 bases. CDR3 sequence reads: CASSINGIIGSQYF. CDR3 nucleotide sequence: TGTGCCAGTAGTATAAACGGGATCATCGGAAGCCAGTACTTC.

The chain links TRBV11-2 to TRBJ1-2, with a tentative D call TRBD1 (5 bases). Germline V gene sequence: CDR1 SGHAT, CDR2 FQNNGV. V was cut by 1 base and J by 9 bases, with 12 bases left in between. The CDR3 has 13 residues. CDR3 region: CASSLAQGRRYTF. Written as DNA, the CDR3 is TGTGCCAGCAGCTTAGCGCAGGGAAGGCGCTACACCTTC.

CDR3 in amino acids: CASGSGSEQYF. CDR3 sequence (DNA): TGCGCCAGCGGGTCAGGGTCCGAGCAGTACTTC. This sequence joins TRBV5-1 and TRBJ2-7; a possible D gene is TRBD1 (5 bases). Trimming removed 7 bases from V and 6 bases from J, with 11 bases in between. Germline values: CDR1 SGHRS, CDR2 YFSETQ. The CDR3 length is 11 residues.

This clone was seen a handful of times. The CDR3 DNA is TGTGCCAGTAGTATGGCCAGGCCCACTGAAGCTTTCTTT. This codes for CASSMARPTEAFF. This chain links TRBV19 with TRBJ1-1; D is uncertain. This CDR3 is built from 13 residues. Germline-derived CDR1 and CDR2 are LNHDA and SQIVND (reference sequence). V shed 3 bases and J shed 4 bases, with 9 bases lying between them.

The J gene is TRBJ2-1, the V gene TRBV3-1 (or the pseudogene TRBV3-2); TRBD2 might be the D (6 bases). Germline CDR1 reads LGHDT; CDR2 reads YNNKEL (reference sequence). V was clipped by 0 bases and J by 4 bases, with 10 bases between them. This CDR3 contains 15 residues. CDR3 in DNA: TGTGCCAGCAGCCAAGACCTAGCGACATACAATGAGCAGTTCTTC. This encodes CASSQDLATYNEQFF.

The rearrangement joins TRBV7-2 to TRBJ2-7; 11 bases fit TRBD2. V lost 2 bases, J lost 0 bases, and 12 bases stayed unmatched. This CDR3 comprises 19 residues. Germline CDR1 SGHTA, CDR2 FQGNSA. The chain's CDR3 is CASSLPRMIAGGSSYEQYF. CDR3 in DNA: TGTGCCAGCAGCTTACCAAGGATGATAGCGGGAGGGAGCTCCTACGAGCAGTACTTC.

The chain recombines TRBV7-6 with TRBJ2-1; D perhaps matches TRBD2 (6 bases). Germline V CDR1 and CDR2: SGHVS, FNYEAQ. This CDR3 is built from 15 residues. Trimming pared 5 bases from V and 0 bases from J, leaving 11 bases between. The CDR3 coding sequence is TGTGCCAGCAGCCTTTCAGCGGGCTCCTACAATGAGCAGTTCTTC. Its translation is CASSLSAGSYNEQFF.

The chain is built from TRBV7-2 and TRBJ2-1; unclear D gene. The CDR3 runs to 16 residues. Germline V gives CDR1 SGHTA, CDR2 FQGNSA. Between the trimmed V and J ends, which lost 5 bases and 5 bases, there was a span of 19 bases. The CDR3 here is CASSPPLVRWDNEQFF. Written as DNA, the CDR3 is TGTGCCAGCAGCCCCCCCCTAGTAAGGTGGGACAATGAGCAGTTCTTC.

This clone occurred a few times. The CDR3 region is CASTGATNEKLFF. The CDR3 nucleotides are TGTGCCTCAACAGGTGCAACTAATGAAAAACTGTTTTTT. This sequence joins TRBV6-5 and TRBJ1-4, with D possibly being TRBD1 (5 bases). Trimming removed 11 bases at V and 0 bases at J, with 10 bases between. This CDR3 comprises 13 residues. CDR1 and CDR2 (germline): MNHEY, SVGAGI.

Comment on this clone: At the DNA level, this CDR3 is encoded by other sequences in the same sample as well. V and J are TRBV19 and TRBJ1-1; D not certain. The CDR3 is 13 amino acids. Trimming stripped 3 bases from V and 4 bases from J, with 9 bases between. Germline CDR1 is LNHDA and CDR2 is SQIVND (reference sequence). CDR3 bases: TGTGCCAGTAGTATCGGTGGTGCCACTGAAGCTTTCTTT. Protein product: CASSIGGATEAFF.

This chain links TRBV4-3 with TRBJ1-1; TRBD1 aligns across 7 bases. Per germline, CDR1 LGHNA and CDR2 YSLEER. This CDR3 is built from 15 residues. Trimming removed 3 bases from V and 1 base from J; junction bases left unmatched: 5. This CDR3 reads CASSHRTGTNTEAFF. The CDR3 nucleotides are TGCGCCAGCAGCCACCGGACAGGCACGAACACTGAAGCTTTCTTT.

The J gene is TRBJ2-1, the V gene TRBV4-1; 7 nucleotides match TRBD2. This CDR3 is 16 amino acids long. V shed 0 bases, J shed 5 bases, and the junction held 7 bases outside the gene matches. From germline, CDR1 is MGHRA and CDR2 YSYEKL. The CDR3 spells CASSQEGLADHNEQFF. The CDR3 bases are TGCGCCAGCAGCCAAGAAGGTCTAGCGGATCACAATGAGCAGTTCTTC.

The chain carries TRBV3-1 (or the pseudogene TRBV3-2) and TRBJ2-1; TRBD2 matches 7 bases. CDR3 length: 15 amino acids. V was pared by 0 bases and J by 4 bases, with 3 bases of the junction left unmatched. CDR1 is LGHDT and CDR2 is YNNKEL in the germline V gene (reference sequence). The CDR3 spells CASSQDPSGYNEQFF. CDR3 DNA: TGTGCCAGCAGCCAAGACCCTAGCGGTTACAATGAGCAGTTCTTC.

The chain carries TRBV6-5 and TRBJ2-7; 11 bases line up with TRBD2. V shed 4 bases and J 6 bases; nucleotides not matched to a gene: 11. Germline CDR1 reads MNHEY; CDR2 reads SVGAGI. The CDR3 runs 16 residues. Here the CDR3 reads CASSSHTSGSQSEQYF. The CDR3, as DNA: TGTGCCAGCAGTTCCCATACTAGCGGGAGTCAAAGCGAGCAGTACTTC.

DNA of the CDR3: TGTGCCAGCAGTGAAGCATCGCTAGCGGGAGCGTTTGAGCAGTTCTTC. Translation gives CASSEASLAGAFEQFF. The genes are TRBV6-1 and TRBJ2-1, with 10 bases identical to TRBD2. From germline, CDR1 is MNHNS and CDR2 SASEGT. V was pared by 0 bases and J by 9 bases, with 8 bases of the junction left unmatched. This CDR3 has 16 amino acids.

This clone was observed a few times. The V gene is TRBV4-1, the J gene TRBJ1-1, with TRBD1 as a possible D gene (5 bases). This CDR3 contains 14 residues. The germline gives CDR1 MGHRA, CDR2 YSYEKL. The V gene lost 2 bases and the J gene lost 3 bases, with 10 bases spanning the gap. The CDR3 here is CASSQQGSYTEAFF. The CDR3 coding sequence is TGCGCCAGCAGCCAACAGGGATCGTACACTGAAGCTTTCTTT.

The rearrangement links TRBV24-1 to TRBJ2-2; 9 bases fit TRBD2. Per the germline V gene, CDR1 is KGHDR and CDR2 is SFDVKD. V gave up 4 bases and J gave up 0 bases; unmatched junction bases: 5. The CDR3 spans 17 residues. Here the CDR3 DNA reads TGTGCCACCAGTGACCGGACTAGCGTCGCGAACACCGGGGAGCTGTTTTTT. Translated: CATSDRTSVANTGELFF.

The chain is built from TRBV27 and TRBJ1-2, with a weak D call TRBD1 (5 bases). V gave up 2 bases and J gave up 8 bases, with 12 bases separating them. This CDR3 is built from 13 residues. CDR1 is MNHEY and CDR2 is SMNVEV in the germline V gene (reference sequence). CDR3 sequence: CASSLQGHTGYTF. Written as DNA, the CDR3 is TGTGCCAGCAGTTTACAGGGTCATACGGGCTACACCTTC.

This clone appeared a single time. The chain carries TRBV3-1 (or the pseudogene TRBV3-2) and TRBJ2-7; D is uncertain. V was pared by 2 bases and J by 7 bases, with 12 bases between. The CDR3 has 13 amino acids. Germline CDR1 reads LGHDT; CDR2 reads YNNKEL (reference sequence). The CDR3 protein is CASSQSGGREQYF. In nucleotides, the CDR3 is TGTGCCAGCAGCCAATCCGGCGGTCGGGAGCAGTACTTC.

This rearrangement joins TRBV15 to TRBJ2-3; TRBD2 matches at 8 bases. Germline V gives CDR1 LNHNV, CDR2 YYDKDF (reference sequence). The CDR3 runs 16 residues. Losses at the gene ends were 3 bases for V and 5 bases for J; bases not matched to a gene: 10. CDR3 region: CATSSDTGGVVDTQYF. The DNA for the CDR3 is TGTGCCACCAGCAGCGACACGGGAGGGGTCGTAGATACGCAGTATTTT. Full variable domain (outside the CDR3, taken from reference TRBV15 and TRBJ2-3): DAMVIQNPRYQVTQFGKPVTLSCSQTLNHNVMYWYQQKSSQAPKLLFHYYDKDFNNEADTPDNFQSRRPNTSFCFLDIRSPGLGDTAMYLCATSSDTGGVVDTQYFGPGTRLTVL.

The chain recombines TRBV6-6 with TRBJ2-1; 11 bases map to TRBD2. The CDR3 totals 16 residues. J lost 7 bases, V lost 0 bases, and 5 bases had no gene match. The V gene's germline CDR1 is MNHNY and CDR2 SVGAGI (reference sequence). CDR3 protein: CASSYSGTSGRNEQFF. DNA for the CDR3: TGTGCCAGCAGTTACTCCGGAACTAGCGGGAGAAATGAGCAGTTCTTC.

The chain links TRBV7-3 to TRBJ1-2, with D tentatively TRBD1 (5 bases). CDR1 is SGHTA, CDR2 FQGTGA, per germline. The germline V and J ends were trimmed by 5 bases and 4 bases, with 11 bases remaining between them. This CDR3 contains 13 residues. CDR3 in amino acids: CASSRGDLYGYTF. CDR3 bases: TGTGCCAGCAGCCGGGGGGACCTCTATGGCTACACCTTC.

This chain connects TRBV5-5 to TRBJ2-2; TRBD2 matches at 11 bases. The CDR3 totals 16 residues. CDR1 and CDR2 (germline): SGHKS, YYEKEE (reference sequence). V lost 4 bases, J lost 7 bases, and 9 bases stayed unmatched. This CDR3 reads CASSEALAGGIGELFF. Here the CDR3 DNA reads TGTGCCAGCAGCGAGGCCCTAGCGGGAGGAATCGGGGAGCTGTTTTTT.

V gene TRBV6-5 combines with J gene TRBJ1-6; D gene uncertain. CDR1 is MNHEY and CDR2 is SVGAGI in the germline V gene. The V and J ends lost 2 bases and 7 bases respectively, with 9 bases between them. The CDR3 loop spans 14 amino acids. CDR3: CASSYGLLNSPLHF. DNA of the CDR3: TGTGCCAGCAGTTACGGCCTCTTAAATTCACCCCTCCACTTT.